The rows below give T cell receptor beta chains drawn from one sample of a study of sequential checkpoint blockade in melanoma. The data were produced by immunoSEQ multiplex PCR, yet TCRdb's version contains in-frame clones alone and is incomplete. The data contain 2,200 or so clones, 55% to 75% of them seen just once; the ten biggest clones take up over 12%. Sequenced here: CD8+ T cells sorted from blood (inferred from file names), sampled from a patient given nivolumab and ipilimumab in sequence. The receptors here all came from a human patient with melanoma. Some clones in this sample may be carry-over from other donors' samples. The CDR3 runs from the conserved cysteine through the conserved F or W. D genes are given only for firm matches. A clone size is listed for some rows: how often the clone was seen (once, few, many), or a class if it is expanded.

>TRBJ1-5|TRBV6-1|-|-
TGTGCCAGCAGTGCCCGACAGGTGGATAGCAATCAGCCCCAGCATTTT
CASSARQVDSNQPQHF
>TRBJ2-7|TRBV4-1|-|medium-sized
TGCGCCAGCAGCCAAGATTTAGGGGAGGATGGCGAGCAGTACTTC
CASSQDLGEDGEQYF
>TRBJ2-7|TRBV6-5|-|-
TGTGCCAGCAGTTACTCTGGGCAGGACTACGAGCAGTACTTC
CASSYSGQDYEQYF
>TRBJ1-1|TRBV13|TRBD1|-
TGTGCCAGCAGCGCCGGACAGGGATCGGAAGCTTTCTTT
CASSAGQGSEAFF
>TRBJ2-3|TRBV4-3|TRBD2|-
TGCGCCAGCAGCCAAGAACCCCTTAGCGGGGGGTACACAGATACGCAGTATTTT
CASSQEPLSGGYTDTQYF
>TRBJ2-7|TRBV27|-|few
TGTGCCAGCAGGGGGGGCGGGGGTCTCTACGAGCAGTACTTC
CASRGGGGLYEQYF
>TRBJ2-7|TRBV19|TRBD1|-
TGTGCCAGTAGTACCCCCGGGACAGGGGCCTACGAGCAGTACTTC
CASSTPGTGAYEQYF
>TRBJ1-6|TRBV7-9|TRBD1|-
TGTGCCAGCAGCTTGACAGGGCTAGGATCACCCCTCCACTTT
CASSLTGLGSPLHF
>TRBJ2-1|TRBV7-8|TRBD2|-
TGTGCCAGCAGCTTGGACAGTTTAGCGGGGGGGCCGGGCAATGAGCAGTTCTTC
CASSLDSLAGGPGNEQFF
>TRBJ1-2|TRBV2|TRBD1|-
TGTGCCAGCAGCGTGGGGGACAGTGTAGGACATTCTTATGGCTACACCTTC
CASSVGDSVGHSYGYTF
>TRBJ2-7|TRBV7-8|TRBD1|-
TGTGCCAGCAGCTTAGGACAGGGTGTGATATACGAGCAGTACTTC
CASSLGQGVIYEQYF
>TRBJ1-2|TRBV7-2|-|-
TGTGCCAGCAGCTCCCGCTATGGCTACACCTTC
CASSSRYGYTF
>TRBJ2-7|TRBV27|TRBD2|-
TGTGCCAGCGTGGGGGCGGGGGGGCAGACCCACGAGCAGTACTTC
CASVGAGGQTHEQYF
>TRBJ1-1|TRBV9|-|-
TGTGCCAGCAGCCCGATGACAGGAAGGTCTGAAGCTTTCTTT
CASSPMTGRSEAFF
>TRBJ2-7|TRBV7-9|-|few
TGTGCCAGCAGCTTAGCCCAGGGCGAGCAGTACTTC
CASSLAQGEQYF
>TRBJ2-7|TRBV9|TRBD1|few
TGTGCCAGCAGCTTAGGGGTGGGACAGTCCTACGAGCAGTACTTC
CASSLGVGQSYEQYF
>TRBJ1-5|TRBV6-1|-|-
TGTGCCAGCAGTGGCCACACTAGTAGCAATCAGCCCCAGCATTTT
CASSGHTSSNQPQHF